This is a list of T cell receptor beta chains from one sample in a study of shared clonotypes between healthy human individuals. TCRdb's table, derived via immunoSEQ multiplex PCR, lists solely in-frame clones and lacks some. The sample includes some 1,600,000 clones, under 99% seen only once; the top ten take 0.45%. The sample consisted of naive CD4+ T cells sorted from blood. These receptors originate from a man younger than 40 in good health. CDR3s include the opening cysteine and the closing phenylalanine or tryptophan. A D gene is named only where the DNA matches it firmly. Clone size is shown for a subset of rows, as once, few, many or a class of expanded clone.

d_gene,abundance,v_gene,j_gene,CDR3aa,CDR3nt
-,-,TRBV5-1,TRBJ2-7,CASSPTTVGGEQYF,TGCGCCAGCAGCCCAACTACCGTCGGTGGCGAGCAGTACTTC
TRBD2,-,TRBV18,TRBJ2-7,CASSPKQRMGLAGDYEQYF,TGTGCCAGCTCACCAAAACAGAGAATGGGACTAGCGGGAGACTACGAGCAGTACTTC
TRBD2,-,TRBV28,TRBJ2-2,CASTLAGVYTGELFF,TGTGCCAGCACGCTAGCGGGAGTTTACACCGGGGAGCTGTTTTTT
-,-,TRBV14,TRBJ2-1,CASSQDLRTWQFF,TGTGCCAGCAGCCAAGATTTAAGGACTTGGCAGTTCTTC
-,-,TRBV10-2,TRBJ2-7,CASGPLSSYEQYF,TGCGCCAGCGGACCACTGAGCTCCTACGAGCAGTACTTC
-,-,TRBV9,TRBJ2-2,CASSVGIPVPGGELFF,TGTGCCAGCAGCGTAGGGATCCCGGTACCCGGCGGGGAGCTGTTTTTT
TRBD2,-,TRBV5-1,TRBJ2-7,CASSPVVAGDLEGYEQYF,TGCGCCAGCAGTCCGGTGGTAGCGGGAGACCTTGAGGGGTACGAGCAGTACTTC
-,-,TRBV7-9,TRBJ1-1,CAAMTGGGPTEAFF,TGTGCCGCCATGACCGGCGGGGGGCCCACTGAAGCTTTCTTT
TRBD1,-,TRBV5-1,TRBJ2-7,CASSFQGASYEQYF,TGCGCCAGCAGCTTTCAGGGGGCCTCCTACGAGCAGTACTTC
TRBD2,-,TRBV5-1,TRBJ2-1,CASSLSVGLGQNEQFF,TGCGCCAGCAGCTTGTCAGTGGGACTAGGGCAGAATGAGCAGTTCTTC
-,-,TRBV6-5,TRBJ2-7,CASSYGPGSYEQYF,TGTGCCAGCAGTTATGGTCCGGGATCCTACGAGCAGTACTTC
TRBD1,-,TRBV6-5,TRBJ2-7,CASSPDRGFYEQYF,TGTGCCAGCAGTCCTGACAGGGGATTTTACGAGCAGTACTTC
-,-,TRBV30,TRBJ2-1,CAASPGGAYNEQFF,TGTGCCGCCAGCCCGGGCGGGGCGTACAATGAGCAGTTCTTC
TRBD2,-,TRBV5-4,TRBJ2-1,CASSLELAGRYNEQFF,TGTGCCAGCAGCTTGGAACTAGCGGGACGCTACAATGAGCAGTTCTTC
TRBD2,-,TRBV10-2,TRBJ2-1,CASSERVGGRGNEQFF,TGCGCCAGCAGTGAGAGGGTTGGCGGGAGGGGCAATGAGCAGTTCTTC
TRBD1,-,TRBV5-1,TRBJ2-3,CASSGTGLADTQYF,TGCGCCAGCAGCGGGACAGGGTTGGCAGATACGCAGTATTTT
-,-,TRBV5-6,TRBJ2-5,CASSLITGAQIGTQYF,TGTGCCAGCAGCCTAATAACAGGCGCCCAAATCGGGACCCAGTACTTC
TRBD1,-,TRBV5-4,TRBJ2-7,CASSFTHRGAYEQYF,TGTGCCAGCAGCTTCACCCACAGGGGAGCCTACGAGCAGTACTTC
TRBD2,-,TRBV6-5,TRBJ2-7,CASSLSLAASYEQYF,TGTGCCAGCAGTTTAAGCCTAGCGGCGAGTTACGAGCAGTACTTC
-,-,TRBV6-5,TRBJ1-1,CASSYGQMNTEAFF,TGTGCCAGCAGTTATGGACAGATGAACACTGAAGCTTTCTTT
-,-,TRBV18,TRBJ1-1,CASSPIQANTEAFF,TGTGCCAGCTCACCCATACAGGCGAACACTGAAGCTTTCTTT
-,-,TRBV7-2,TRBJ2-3,CASSIFLGGRDTQYF,TGTGCCAGCAGCATCTTCCTCGGGGGTCGGGATACGCAGTATTTT
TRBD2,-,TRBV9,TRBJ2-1,CASSVVREGNEQFF,TGTGCCAGCAGCGTAGTCAGGGAGGGGAATGAGCAGTTCTTC
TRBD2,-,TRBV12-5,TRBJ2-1,CASGLAGFEQFF,TGTGCTAGTGGTTTAGCGGGATTTGAGCAGTTCTTC
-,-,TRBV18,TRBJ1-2,CASSPLLLQGADYGYTF,TGTGCCAGCTCACCTCTACTATTACAGGGTGCCGACTATGGCTACACCTTC
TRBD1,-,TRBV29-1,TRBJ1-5,CSVVLQGADSYQPQHF,TGCAGCGTTGTTCTGCAGGGGGCCGATTCTTACCAGCCCCAGCATTTT
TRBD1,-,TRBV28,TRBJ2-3,CASRDLVGGESDTQYF,TGTGCCAGCAGAGACCTGGTAGGGGGCGAATCAGATACGCAGTATTTT
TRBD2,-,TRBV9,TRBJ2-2,CASTRLASGELFF,TGTGCCAGCACAAGACTAGCGTCCGGGGAGCTGTTTTTT
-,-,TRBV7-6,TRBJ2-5,CASSLAMETQYF,TGTGCCAGCAGCTTAGCAATGGAGACCCAGTACTTC
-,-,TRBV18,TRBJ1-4,CASSWGPELGEKLFF,TGTGCCAGCTCATGGGGTCCGGAACTAGGGGAAAAACTGTTTTTT
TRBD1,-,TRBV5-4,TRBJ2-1,CASSFPGQAYNEQFF,TGTGCCAGCAGCTTTCCGGGACAGGCCTACAATGAGCAGTTCTTC
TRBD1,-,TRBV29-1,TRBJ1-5,CSVETGGGVDQPQHF,TGCAGCGTTGAAACAGGGGGCGGAGTGGATCAGCCCCAGCATTTT
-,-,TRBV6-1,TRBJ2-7,CASSLRLQGYEQYF,TGTGCCAGCAGCCTAAGGTTGCAGGGCTACGAGCAGTACTTC
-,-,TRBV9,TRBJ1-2,CASSLAPAGEIYGYTF,TGTGCCAGCAGCCTCGCGCCGGCAGGGGAAATCTATGGCTACACCTTC
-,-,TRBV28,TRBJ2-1,CASSAVYNEQFF,TGTGCCAGCAGTGCCGTGTACAATGAGCAGTTCTTC
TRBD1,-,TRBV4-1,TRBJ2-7,CASSQDTGDYEQYF,TGCGCCAGCAGCCAAGATACAGGGGACTACGAGCAGTACTTC
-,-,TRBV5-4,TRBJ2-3,CASSLGADTQYF,TGTGCCAGCAGCTTGGGTGCAGATACGCAGTATTTT
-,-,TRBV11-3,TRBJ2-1,CASSFQDSTYNEQFF,TGTGCCAGCAGCTTTCAGGACAGTACTTACAATGAGCAGTTCTTC
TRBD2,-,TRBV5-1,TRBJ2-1,CASSSSGTYNEQFF,TGCGCCAGCAGTTCTAGCGGGACCTACAATGAGCAGTTCTTC
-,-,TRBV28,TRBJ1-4,CASGVLGGRGRGTEKLFF,TGTGCCAGCGGAGTATTGGGGGGGCGAGGACGAGGTACTGAAAAACTGTTTTTT
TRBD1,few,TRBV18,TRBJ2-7,CASSPGQGSYEQYF,TGTGCCAGCTCACCGGGACAGGGCTCCTACGAGCAGTACTTC
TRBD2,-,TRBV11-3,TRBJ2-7,CASSQTSGRSEQYF,TGTGCCAGCAGTCAAACTAGCGGGAGGAGCGAGCAGTACTTC
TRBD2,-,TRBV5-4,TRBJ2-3,CASRGGSSGTSTDTQYF,TGTGCCAGCAGGGGGGGGTCTAGCGGGACTAGCACAGATACGCAGTATTTT
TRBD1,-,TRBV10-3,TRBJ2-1,CAISPTGGPYNEQFF,TGTGCCATCAGTCCTACAGGGGGCCCGTACAATGAGCAGTTCTTC
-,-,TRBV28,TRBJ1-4,CASHEWDSEKLFF,TGTGCCAGCCACGAATGGGATAGTGAAAAACTGTTTTTT
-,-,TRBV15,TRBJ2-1,CATSRAGRGQLEQFF,TGTGCCACCAGCAGAGCGGGTCGAGGACAACTCGAGCAGTTCTTC
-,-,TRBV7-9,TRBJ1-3,CASSLDRGPGNTIYF,TGTGCCAGCAGCTTAGATCGGGGCCCTGGAAACACCATATATTTT
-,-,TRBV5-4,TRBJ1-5,CASSPQGSNQPQHF,TGTGCCAGCAGCCCACAGGGTAGCAATCAGCCCCAGCATTTT
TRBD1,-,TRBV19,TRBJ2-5,CASSLTGVGETQYF,TGTGCCAGTAGTCTTACAGGGGTAGGAGAGACCCAGTACTTC
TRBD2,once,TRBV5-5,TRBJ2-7,CASRVAGGPYEQYF,TGTGCCAGCAGGGTAGCGGGAGGGCCGTACGAGCAGTACTTC